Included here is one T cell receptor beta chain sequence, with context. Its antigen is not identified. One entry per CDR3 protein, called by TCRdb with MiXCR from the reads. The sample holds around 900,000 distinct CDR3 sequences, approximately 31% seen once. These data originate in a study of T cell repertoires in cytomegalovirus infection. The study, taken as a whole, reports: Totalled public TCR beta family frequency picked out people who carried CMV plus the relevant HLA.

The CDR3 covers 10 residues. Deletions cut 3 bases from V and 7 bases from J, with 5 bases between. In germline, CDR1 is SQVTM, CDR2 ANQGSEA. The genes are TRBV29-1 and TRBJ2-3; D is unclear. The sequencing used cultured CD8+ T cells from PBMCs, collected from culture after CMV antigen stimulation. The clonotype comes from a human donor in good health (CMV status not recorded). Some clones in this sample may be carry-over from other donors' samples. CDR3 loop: CSVDQNTQYF. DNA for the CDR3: TGCAGCGTTGATCAGAATACGCAGTATTTT.